These 10 T cell receptor beta chains share one sample of origin, sequenced in a study of human T cells and chemical hapten exposure. Time point described: healthy volunteer bleed at 2 weeks. It was from unfractionated whole blood that total RNA was extracted. TCRdb re-called the RACE reads with MiXCR, one entry per CDR3 protein. The sample lists 35,000 to 50,000 distinct CDR3 sequences; approximately 4.5% were seen once. Sequenced material: whole blood. These receptors all stem from a female donor in good health. Some clones in this sample may be carry-over from other donors' samples.

This clonotype was counted many times. The chain combines TRBV10-3 with TRBJ1-1, with TRBD1 matching over 9 bases. In germline, CDR1 is ENHRY, CDR2 SYGVKD. With V trimmed by 6 bases and J by 4 bases, 15 bases remained unmatched. The length of the CDR3 is 17 residues. The CDR3 protein is CAISEFPMDRGVTEAFF. The CDR3 DNA reads as TGTGCCATCAGCGAATTTCCCATGGACAGGGGCGTCACTGAAGCTTTCTTT.

This clonotype was recorded many times. The chain couples TRBV6-1 to TRBJ1-1; D might be TRBD1 (6 bases). This CDR3 region has 16 residues. Germline CDR1 reads MNHNS; CDR2 reads SASEGT. Trimming pared 3 bases from V and 3 bases from J, leaving 17 bases between. The chain's CDR3 is CASSEGQGRVDTEAFF. The DNA for the CDR3 is TGTGCCAGCAGTGAGGGGCAGGGGAGGGTCGACACTGAAGCTTTCTTT.

This clonotype was seen at least ten times. The CDR3 is CASSHNSRTQGFPGEQYF. CDR3 coding DNA: TGTGCCAGCAGCCATAATAGCCGTACACAGGGATTCCCAGGAGAGCAGTACTTC. The chain combines TRBV28 with TRBJ2-7; a possible D gene is TRBD1 (6 bases). There are 18 residues in the CDR3. Germline V gives CDR1 MDHEN, CDR2 SYDVKM. Trimming left V 6 bases short and J 7 bases short, with 31 bases between.

The chain is built from TRBV20-1 and TRBJ1-1, with D hard to call. This CDR3 comprises 11 residues. Germline V gene sequence: CDR1 DFQATT, CDR2 SNEGSKA (reference sequence). Trimming left V 6 bases short and J 6 bases short, with 11 bases between. CDR3 sequence: CSAYDTPEAFF. The CDR3 coding sequence is TGCAGTGCATACGACACCCCTGAAGCTTTCTTT.

This clonotype was counted ten times or more. The chain employs TRBV6-1 and TRBJ1-5, with D maybe TRBD1 (6 bases). Germline V CDR1 and CDR2: MNHNS, SASEGT. The length of the CDR3 is 18 residues. Trimming removed 3 bases from V and 4 bases from J, with 22 bases in between. CDR3 DNA sequence: TGTGCCAGCAGTGACCCTAGGGGGGGCGGGGATCGAAATCAGCCCCAGCATTTT. This sequence encodes CASSDPRGGGDRNQPQHF.

The sample holds many counts of this clonotype. This chain uses TRBV5-6 with TRBJ1-1, with unresolved D. Germline CDR1 reads SGHDT; CDR2 reads YYEEEE. Between the trimmed V and J ends, which lost 5 bases and 6 bases, there was a span of 11 bases. The length of the CDR3 is 12 residues. CDR3 protein: CASSDGRPEAFF. In nucleotides, the CDR3 is TGTGCCAGCAGTGACGGACGGCCTGAAGCTTTCTTT.

Ten or more counts support this clonotype. The V gene is TRBV5-1, the J gene TRBJ2-5; the D gene is possibly TRBD2 (5 bases). This CDR3 spans 13 amino acids. Germline values: CDR1 SGHRS, CDR2 YFSETQ. V was clipped by 4 bases and J by 1 base, with 8 bases between them. In DNA, the CDR3 is TGCGCCAGCAGCATGGGAGCCCAAGAGACCCAGTACTTC. Residues: CASSMGAQETQYF.

This clonotype appeared many times. The chain has TRBV20-1 and TRBJ2-3, with 11 bases that match TRBD2. Germline-derived CDR1 and CDR2 are DFQATT and SNEGSKA (reference sequence). With V trimmed by 6 bases and J by 3 bases, 8 bases remained unmatched. This CDR3 contains 15 residues. CDR3 loop: CSATYSGGATDTQYF. The CDR3 region has the DNA TGCAGTGCCACCTATAGCGGGGGGGCAACAGATACGCAGTATTTT.

This chain links TRBV6-2 or TRBV6-3 with TRBJ1-5; D is undetermined. CDR1 MNHEY and CDR2 SVGEGT come from the germline V gene. Trimming shortened V by 1 base and J by 5 bases, and 9 bases separated the two germline ends. The CDR3 loop spans 14 amino acids. Here the CDR3 DNA reads TGTGCCAGCAGTTACTTCTCGGGAGATCAGCCCCAGCATTTT. Translated, it gives CASSYFSGDQPQHF.

This clonotype was counted at least ten times. The chain uses TRBV12-3 or TRBV12-4 and TRBJ1-1; 8 bases are shared with TRBD1. V lost 7 bases, J lost 4 bases, and 5 bases stayed unmatched. The CDR3 is 13 residues long. CDR3 in amino acids: CASTEQGGTEAFF. For the CDR3, the DNA is TGTGCCAGCACCGAACAGGGGGGCACTGAAGCTTTCTTT.